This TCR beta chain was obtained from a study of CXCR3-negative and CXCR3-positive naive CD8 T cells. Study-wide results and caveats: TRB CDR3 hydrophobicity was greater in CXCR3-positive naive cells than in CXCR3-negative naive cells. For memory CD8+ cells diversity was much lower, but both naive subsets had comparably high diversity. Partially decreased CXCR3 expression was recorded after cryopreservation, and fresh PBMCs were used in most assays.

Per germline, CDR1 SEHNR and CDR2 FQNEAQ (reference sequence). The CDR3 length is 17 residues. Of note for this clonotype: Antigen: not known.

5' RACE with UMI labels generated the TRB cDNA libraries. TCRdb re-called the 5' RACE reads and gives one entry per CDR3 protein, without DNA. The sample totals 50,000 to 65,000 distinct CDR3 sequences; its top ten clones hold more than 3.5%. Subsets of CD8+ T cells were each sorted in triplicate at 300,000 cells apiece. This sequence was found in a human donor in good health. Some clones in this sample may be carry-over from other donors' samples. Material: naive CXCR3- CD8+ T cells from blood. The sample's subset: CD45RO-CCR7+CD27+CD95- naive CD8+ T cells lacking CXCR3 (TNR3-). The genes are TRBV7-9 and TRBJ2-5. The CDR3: CASSPEVRWGGRETQYF.